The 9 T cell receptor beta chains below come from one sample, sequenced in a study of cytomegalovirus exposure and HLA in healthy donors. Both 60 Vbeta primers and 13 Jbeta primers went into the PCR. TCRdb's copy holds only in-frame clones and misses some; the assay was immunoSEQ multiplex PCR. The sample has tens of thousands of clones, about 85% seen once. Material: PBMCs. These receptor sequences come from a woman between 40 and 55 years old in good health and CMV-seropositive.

The CDR3 nucleotides read TGTGCCAGTAGAGCCGGCGGGGCCTTCACAGATACGCAGTATTTT. Its protein product is CASRAGGAFTDTQYF. V gene TRBV19 combines with J gene TRBJ2-3; D perhaps matches TRBD2 (6 bases). The CDR3 runs to 15 residues. Looked up from germline, CDR1 is LNHDA and CDR2 is SQIVND (reference sequence). With 6 bases removed from V and 2 bases from J, the gap between germline ends came to 15 bases.

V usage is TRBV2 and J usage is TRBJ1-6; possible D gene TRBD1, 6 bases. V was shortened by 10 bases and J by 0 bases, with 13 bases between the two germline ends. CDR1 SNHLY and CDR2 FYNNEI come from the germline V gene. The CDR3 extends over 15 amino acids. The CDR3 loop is CATLDRSSYNSPLHF. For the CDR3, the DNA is TGTGCCACCCTAGACAGGAGCTCCTATAATTCACCCCTCCACTTT.

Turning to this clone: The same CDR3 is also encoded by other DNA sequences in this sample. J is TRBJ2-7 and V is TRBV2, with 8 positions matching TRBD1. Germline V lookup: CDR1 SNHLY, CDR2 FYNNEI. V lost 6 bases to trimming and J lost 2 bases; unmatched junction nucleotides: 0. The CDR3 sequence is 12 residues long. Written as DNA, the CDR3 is TGTGCCAGCAGGGGACAGGCCTACGAGCAGTACTTC. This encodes CASRGQAYEQYF.

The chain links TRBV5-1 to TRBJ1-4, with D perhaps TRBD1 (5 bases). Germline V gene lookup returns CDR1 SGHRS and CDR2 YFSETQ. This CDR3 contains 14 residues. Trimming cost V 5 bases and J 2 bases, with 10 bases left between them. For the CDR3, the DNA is TGCGCCAGCAGAGAAGGGGCTACTAATGAAAAACTGTTTTTT. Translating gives CASREGATNEKLFF.

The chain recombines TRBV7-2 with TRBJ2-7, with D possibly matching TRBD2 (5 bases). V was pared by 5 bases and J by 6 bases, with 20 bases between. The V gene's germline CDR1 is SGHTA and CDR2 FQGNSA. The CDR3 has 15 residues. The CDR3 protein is CASSTLLSGNCEQYF. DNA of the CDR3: TGTGCCAGCAGCACTCTTCTATCGGGGAACTGCGAGCAGTACTTC.

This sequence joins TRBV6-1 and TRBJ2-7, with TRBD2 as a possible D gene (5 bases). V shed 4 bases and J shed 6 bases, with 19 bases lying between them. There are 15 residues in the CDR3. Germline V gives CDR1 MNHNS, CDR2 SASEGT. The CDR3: CASSGGHVGLGEQYF. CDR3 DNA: TGTGCCAGCAGTGGAGGGCACGTCGGTTTGGGCGAGCAGTACTTC.

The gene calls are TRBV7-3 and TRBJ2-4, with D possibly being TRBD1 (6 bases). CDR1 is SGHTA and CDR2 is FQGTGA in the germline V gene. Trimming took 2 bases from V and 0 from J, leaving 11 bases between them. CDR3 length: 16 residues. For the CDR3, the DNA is TGTGCCAGCAGCTTAGATGGACAGTTAGCCAAAAACATTCAGTACTTC. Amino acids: CASSLDGQLAKNIQYF.

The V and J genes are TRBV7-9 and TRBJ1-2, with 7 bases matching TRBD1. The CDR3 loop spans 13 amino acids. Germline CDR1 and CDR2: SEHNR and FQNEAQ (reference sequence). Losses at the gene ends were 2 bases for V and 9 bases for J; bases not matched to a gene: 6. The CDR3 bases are TGTGCCAGCAGCTTACCCGGACAGGATCGCTACACCTTC. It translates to CASSLPGQDRYTF.

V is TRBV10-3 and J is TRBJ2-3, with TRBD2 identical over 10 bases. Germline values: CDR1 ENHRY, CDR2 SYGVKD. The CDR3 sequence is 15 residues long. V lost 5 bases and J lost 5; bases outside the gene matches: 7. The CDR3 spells CAISPASGSVDTQYF. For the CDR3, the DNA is TGTGCCATCAGTCCGGCTAGCGGGAGTGTAGATACGCAGTATTTT.